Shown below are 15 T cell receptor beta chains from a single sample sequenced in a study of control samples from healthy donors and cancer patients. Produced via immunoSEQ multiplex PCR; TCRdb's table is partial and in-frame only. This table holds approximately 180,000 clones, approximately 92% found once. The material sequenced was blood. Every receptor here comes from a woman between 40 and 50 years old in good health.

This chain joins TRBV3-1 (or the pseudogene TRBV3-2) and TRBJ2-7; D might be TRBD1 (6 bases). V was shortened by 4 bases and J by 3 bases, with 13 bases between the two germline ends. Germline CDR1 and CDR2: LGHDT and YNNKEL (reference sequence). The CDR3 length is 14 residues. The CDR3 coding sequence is TGTGCCAGCAGCCGAGTGGACAGAAACTACGAGCAGTACTTC. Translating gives CASSRVDRNYEQYF.

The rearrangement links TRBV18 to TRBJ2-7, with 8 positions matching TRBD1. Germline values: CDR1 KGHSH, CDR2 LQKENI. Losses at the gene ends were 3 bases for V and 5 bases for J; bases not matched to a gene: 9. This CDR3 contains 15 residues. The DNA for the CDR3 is TGTGCCAGCTCACCGGGGACAGGCTTCTTGAACGAGCAGTACTTC. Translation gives CASSPGTGFLNEQYF.

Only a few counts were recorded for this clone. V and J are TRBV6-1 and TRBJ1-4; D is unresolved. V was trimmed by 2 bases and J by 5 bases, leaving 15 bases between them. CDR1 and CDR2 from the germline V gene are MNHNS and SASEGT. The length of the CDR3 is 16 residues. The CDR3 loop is CASSENGGEANEKLFF. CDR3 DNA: TGTGCCAGCAGTGAAAACGGTGGCGAGGCGAATGAAAAACTGTTTTTT.

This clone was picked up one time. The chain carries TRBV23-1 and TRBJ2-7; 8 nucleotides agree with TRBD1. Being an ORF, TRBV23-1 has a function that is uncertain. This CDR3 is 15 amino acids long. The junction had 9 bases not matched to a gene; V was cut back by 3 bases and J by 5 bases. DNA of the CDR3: TGCGCCAGCAGTCATTGTCCAGGGGGCGGGGACGAGCAGTACTTC. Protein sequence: CASSHCPGGGDEQYF.

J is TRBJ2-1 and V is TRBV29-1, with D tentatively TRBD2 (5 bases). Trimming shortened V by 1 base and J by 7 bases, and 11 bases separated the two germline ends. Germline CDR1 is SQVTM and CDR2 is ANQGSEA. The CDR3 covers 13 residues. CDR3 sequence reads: CSVEVSSGNEQFF. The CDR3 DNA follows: TGCAGCGTTGAAGTTTCCTCGGGGAATGAGCAGTTCTTC.

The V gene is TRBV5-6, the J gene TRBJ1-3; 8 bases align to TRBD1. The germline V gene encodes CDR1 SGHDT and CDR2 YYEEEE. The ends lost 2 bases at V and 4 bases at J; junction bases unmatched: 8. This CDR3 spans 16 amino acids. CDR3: CASSLRTGWSGNTIYF. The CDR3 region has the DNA TGTGCCAGCAGCTTAAGGACAGGGTGGTCCGGAAACACCATATATTTT.

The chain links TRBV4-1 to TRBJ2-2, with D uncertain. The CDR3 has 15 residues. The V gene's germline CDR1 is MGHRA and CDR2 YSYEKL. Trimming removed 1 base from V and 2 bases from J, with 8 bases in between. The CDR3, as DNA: TGCGCCAGCAGCCAAGTTATCAGTAACACCGGGGAGCTGTTTTTT. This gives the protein CASSQVISNTGELFF.

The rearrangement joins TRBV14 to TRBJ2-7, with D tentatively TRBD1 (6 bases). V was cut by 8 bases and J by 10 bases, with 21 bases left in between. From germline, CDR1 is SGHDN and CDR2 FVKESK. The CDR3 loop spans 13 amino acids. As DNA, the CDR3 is TGTGCCAGCGGCGTAGGGGGAGCCTCTTTACAGTACTTC. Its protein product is CASGVGGASLQYF.

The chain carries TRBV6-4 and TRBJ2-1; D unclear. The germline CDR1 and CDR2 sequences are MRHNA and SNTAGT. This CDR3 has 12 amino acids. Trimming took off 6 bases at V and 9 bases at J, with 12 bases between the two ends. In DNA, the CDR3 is TGTGCCAGCAGGGATGGCTCTGGTGAGCAGTTCTTC. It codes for CASRDGSGEQFF.

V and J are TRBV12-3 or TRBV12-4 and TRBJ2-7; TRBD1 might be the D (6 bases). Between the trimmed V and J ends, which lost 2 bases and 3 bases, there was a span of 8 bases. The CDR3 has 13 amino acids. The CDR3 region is CASSLKGGYEQYF. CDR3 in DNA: TGTGCCAGCAGTTTAAAAGGGGGCTACGAGCAGTACTTC.

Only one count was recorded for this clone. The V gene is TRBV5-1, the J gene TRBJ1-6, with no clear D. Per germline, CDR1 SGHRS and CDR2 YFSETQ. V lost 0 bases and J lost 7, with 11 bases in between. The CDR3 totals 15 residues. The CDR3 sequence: CASSLEGLGNSPLHF. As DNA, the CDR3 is TGCGCCAGCAGCTTGGAAGGGCTGGGGAATTCACCCCTCCACTTT.

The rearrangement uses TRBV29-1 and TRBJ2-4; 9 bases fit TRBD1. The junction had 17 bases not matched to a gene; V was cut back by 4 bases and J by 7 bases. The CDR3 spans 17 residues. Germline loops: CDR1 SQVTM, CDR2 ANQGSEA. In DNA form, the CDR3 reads TGCAGCGTTGCCCCTACCGGGACAGGGACCCCCCGCAACATTCAGTACTTC. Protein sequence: CSVAPTGTGTPRNIQYF.

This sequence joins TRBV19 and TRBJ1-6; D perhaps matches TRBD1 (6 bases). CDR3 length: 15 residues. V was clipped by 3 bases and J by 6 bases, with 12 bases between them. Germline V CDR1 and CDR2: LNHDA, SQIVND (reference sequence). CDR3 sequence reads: CASSIDGQINSPLHF. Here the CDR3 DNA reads TGTGCCAGTAGTATTGATGGACAGATTAATTCACCCCTCCACTTT. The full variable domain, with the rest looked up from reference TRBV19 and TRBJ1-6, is DGGITQSPKYLFRKEGQNVTLSCEQNLNHDAMYWYRQDPGQGLRLIYYSQIVNDFQKGDIAEGYSVSREKKESFPLTVTSAQKNPTAFYLCASSIDGQINSPLHFGNGTRLTVT.

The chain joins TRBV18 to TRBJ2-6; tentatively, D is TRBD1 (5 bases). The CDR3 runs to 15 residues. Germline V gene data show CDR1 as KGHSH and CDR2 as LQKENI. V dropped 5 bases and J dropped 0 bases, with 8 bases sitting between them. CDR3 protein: CASSGTGSGANVLTF. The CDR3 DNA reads TGTGCCAGCTCAGGAACAGGCTCTGGGGCCAACGTCCTGACTTTC.

The chain's CDR3 is CASSLSGSGGANEQFF. The CDR3 DNA sequence: TGTGCCAGCAGTTTATCTGGTAGCGGGGGGGCCAATGAGCAGTTCTTC. The J gene is TRBJ2-1, the V gene TRBV27, with 11 bases identical to TRBD2. V was clipped by 0 bases and J by 6 bases; unmatched bases: 4. The CDR3 totals 16 residues. Germline CDR1 reads MNHEY; CDR2 reads SMNVEV (reference sequence).